The rows below give T cell receptor beta chains drawn from one sample of a study of regulatory T cells in long-lasting Graves disease. TCRdb re-called the multiplex PCR reads with MiXCR, one entry per CDR3 protein. The data hold about 350,000 distinct CDR3 sequences, with 15% to 20% observed a single time. The same specimen was also included in a second study, on T cells in Graves' hyperthyroidism and ophthalmopathy.

The sample was peripheral blood mononuclear cells (PBMCs), taken at new diagnosis, from a patient treated with antithyroid drugs. Receptors originate from a woman aged 18-29 years with Graves disease. Both conserved end residues are part of each CDR3. Each record gives: V gene, clone size, D gene, J gene, CDR3 protein, CDR3 DNA. D genes are given only for firm matches. Expanded clones get a size class; other rows say once, few or many, or leave the size out.

>TRBV7-6|many|NA|TRBJ2-3
CASSPNTGYSTDTQYF
TGTGCCAGCAGCCCTAATACAGGTTATTCCACAGATACGCAGTATTTT
>TRBV5-1|few|NA|TRBJ2-7
CASSSDQYSFEQYF
TGCGCCAGCAGCTCGGACCAGTATTCCTTTGAGCAGTACTTC
>TRBV2|many|TRBD2|TRBJ2-1
CASSDDTWTSGRVTYNEQFF
TGTGCCAGCAGCGACGATACTTGGACTAGCGGGAGGGTTACCTACAATGAGCAGTTCTTC
>TRBV6-1|NA|NA|TRBJ2-3
CASRRNPSRITSTDTQYF
TGTGCCAGCAGACGTAACCCTTCGCGGATCACTAGCACAGATACGCAGTATTTT
>TRBV6-4|few|NA|TRBJ2-1
CASSDSILPRFTNEQFF
TGTGCCAGCAGTGACTCGATACTCCCAAGGTTCACCAATGAGCAGTTCTTC
>TRBV13|many|TRBD1|TRBJ2-7
CASSGGTGVFNEQYF
TGTGCCAGCAGCGGGGGGACAGGGGTGTTCAACGAGCAGTACTTC
>TRBV3-1|many|NA|TRBJ1-1
CASSPLGGGTEAFF
TGTGCCAGCAGCCCCCTCGGGGGGGGGACTGAAGCTTTCTTT
>TRBV28|many|NA|TRBJ2-5
CASRRGETQYF
TGTGCCAGCAGGCGGGGCGAGACCCAGTACTTC
>TRBV28|many|TRBD1|TRBJ2-3
CASSSGGQGADTQYF
TGTGCCAGCAGTTCGGGGGGACAGGGAGCAGATACGCAGTATTTT
>TRBV12-3/TRBV12-4|many|TRBD1|TRBJ2-3
CASSDRVSTDTQYF
TGTGCCAGCAGCGACAGGGTTAGCACAGATACGCAGTATTTT
>TRBV7-3|few|TRBD2|TRBJ2-3
CASSLYGGSDTQYF
TGTGCCAGCAGCTTATATGGCGGGAGTGATACGCAGTATTTT
>TRBV24-1|NA|NA|TRBJ1-2
CATSEGRGYGYTF
TGTGCCACCAGTGAGGGGCGCGGGTATGGCTACACCTTC
>TRBV12-3/TRBV12-4|NA|TRBD1|TRBJ2-7
CASRRRGQLSYEQYF
TGTGCCAGCAGACGTAGGGGACAGTTATCCTACGAGCAGTACTTC
>TRBV9|few|NA|TRBJ2-1
CASSVGLNNEQFF
TGTGCCAGCAGCGTGGGACTCAACAATGAGCAGTTCTTC
>TRBV6-2/TRBV6-3|many|TRBD1|TRBJ2-5
CASSGTGVETQYF
TGTGCCAGCAGTGGAACAGGGGTAGAGACCCAGTACTTC
>TRBV19|few|NA|TRBJ1-5
CASSIDPGSNQPQHF
TGTGCCAGTAGTATAGACCCGGGGAGCAATCAGCCCCAGCATTTT
>TRBV18|many|NA|TRBJ2-3
CASSPPLGQPTQYF
TGTGCCAGCTCACCACCTCTTGGACAGCCAACGCAGTATTTT
>TRBV18|many|NA|TRBJ2-5
CASSPGFASETQYF
TGTGCCAGCTCACCGGGGTTTGCGTCGGAGACCCAGTACTTC
>TRBV29-1|many|NA|TRBJ2-7
CSVEERDEQYF
TGCAGCGTTGAAGAAAGAGACGAGCAGTACTTC
>TRBV5-1|many|TRBD2|TRBJ2-1
CASRRETSGSVDEQFF
TGCGCCAGCAGACGAGAGACTAGCGGGAGTGTTGATGAGCAGTTCTTC
>TRBV5-1|many|NA|TRBJ2-2
CASSLRATNTGELFF
TGCGCCAGCAGCTTGAGGGCCACGAACACCGGGGAGCTGTTTTTT
>TRBV12-3/TRBV12-4|many|TRBD1|TRBJ2-7
CASSFGATGTYEQYF
TGTGCCAGCAGTTTCGGTGCGACAGGGACATACGAGCAGTACTTC
>TRBV5-5|NA|NA|TRBJ2-7
CASSLGGLGNEQYF
TGTGCCAGCAGCTTAGGGGGGCTGGGGAACGAGCAGTACTTC
>TRBV5-4|NA|NA|TRBJ1-2
CASSSLAVYGYTF
TGTGCCAGCAGCTCCCTAGCAGTCTATGGCTACACCTTC
>TRBV7-7|NA|NA|TRBJ1-1
CAITNPGGVTFF
TGTGCCATCACAAATCCGGGGGGAGTCACCTTCTTT
>TRBV20-1|NA|NA|TRBJ1-3
CSASQESSGNTIYF
TGCAGTGCTAGCCAGGAGAGCTCTGGAAACACCATATATTTT
>TRBV6-1|many|NA|TRBJ1-1
CASRDRSDTEAFF
TGTGCCAGCCGAGACAGAAGCGACACTGAAGCTTTCTTT
>TRBV6-4|few|NA|TRBJ2-1
CASSDRAEVNEQFF
TGTGCCAGCAGTGACAGGGCTGAGGTGAATGAGCAGTTCTTC
>TRBV11-3|many|NA|TRBJ2-1
CASSLVAAGSSYNEQFF
TGTGCCAGCAGCTTAGTGGCGGCTGGGAGCTCCTACAATGAGCAGTTCTTC
>TRBV7-3|NA|TRBD1|TRBJ1-1
CASTLTGGSETNTEAFF
TGTGCCAGTACGCTGACAGGGGGGTCGGAAACGAACACTGAAGCTTTCTTT
>TRBV11-3|many|TRBD1|TRBJ1-1
CASSVGTGRGDTEAFF
TGTGCCAGCAGCGTCGGGACAGGGCGGGGGGACACTGAAGCTTTCTTT